This entry describes one T cell receptor (beta chain). The data are from a study of shared T cell receptors in the human thymus. The CDR3 runs to 20 residues. With V trimmed by 5 bases and J by 4 bases, 20 bases remained unmatched. Germline CDR1 reads SGHVS; CDR2 reads FNYEAQ. Only in-frame clones appear in the TCRdb table, and some are missing; sequencing was by immunoSEQ multiplex PCR. The sample lists roughly 550,000 clones, about 80% occurring once. This sample was also put to use in a study of human thymus T cells. From that study: Resections that were taken during corrective heart surgery supplied the thymus tissue. Related research reported highly overlapping thymic repertoires among unrelated individuals.

Source material: thymocytes. This sequence was found in a boy younger than two with a congenital heart defect. J is TRBJ2-5 and V is TRBV7-6, with 12 bases that match TRBD2. CDR3 nucleotide sequence: TGTGCCAGCAGCCTAAACATCCCGCTAGCGGGAGGGCGGCCGGGAGAGACCCAGTACTTC. This gives the protein CASSLNIPLAGGRPGETQYF.